The 19 T cell receptor beta chains reported below all come from one sample, sequenced in a study of cytomegalovirus exposure and HLA in healthy donors. 13 Jbeta primers and 60 Vbeta primers were used for the PCR. Method: immunoSEQ multiplex PCR; TCRdb's copy keeps in-frame clones and lacks some. The sample shows 95,000 to 150,000 clones, 75% to 80% of them seen only once. Material for sequencing was PBMCs. Receptors were obtained from a woman in her thirties or forties in good health and CMV-seronegative.

The chain uses TRBV15 and TRBJ2-5; D ambiguous. The CDR3 is 13 residues long. Germline CDR1 and CDR2: LNHNV and YYDKDF (reference sequence). V gave up 4 bases and J gave up 5 bases, with 11 bases separating them. CDR3 residues: CATSMRHLETQYF. CDR3 nucleotides: TGTGCCACCAGCATGCGACACCTGGAGACCCAGTACTTC.

The chain has TRBV7-9 and TRBJ1-2; D uncertain. There are 14 residues in the CDR3. Trimming cost V 2 bases and J 4 bases, with 11 bases left between them. The germline gives CDR1 SEHNR, CDR2 FQNEAQ (reference sequence). The CDR3, as DNA: TGTGCCAGCAGCTTATTAGTAGGGAGCTATGGCTACACCTTC. Its translation is CASSLLVGSYGYTF.

This clone occurred once. The J gene is TRBJ2-7, the V gene TRBV18, with 7 bases fitting TRBD1. J lost 2 bases, V lost 6 bases, and 7 bases had no gene match. Germline V gives CDR1 KGHSH, CDR2 LQKENI. The CDR3 consists of 14 residues. The CDR3 spells CASSRTGTTYEQYF. DNA for the CDR3: TGTGCCAGCTCGCGGACAGGAACTACCTACGAGCAGTACTTC.

This clone was detected only a few times. The chain recombines TRBV7-6 with TRBJ2-1; D gene ambiguous. V gave up 1 base and J gave up 6 bases, with 13 bases separating them. The CDR3 consists of 15 residues. From germline, CDR1 is SGHVS and CDR2 FNYEAQ. The CDR3 DNA sequence: TGTGCCAGCAGCTTAGACGGGTTCGCAATCAATGAGCAGTTCTTC. Translated: CASSLDGFAINEQFF. The whole variable domain, remainder taken from reference TRBV7-6 and TRBJ2-1, is GAGVSQSPRYKVTKRGQDVALRCDPISGHVSLYWYRQALGQGPEFLTYFNYEAQQDKSGLPNDRFSAERPEGSISTLTIQRTEQRDSAMYRCASSLDGFAINEQFFGPGTRLTVL.

The chain combines TRBV7-9 with TRBJ1-2; D is unclear. From germline, CDR1 is SEHNR and CDR2 FQNEAQ (reference sequence). V was pared by 1 base and J by 0 bases, with 6 bases between. This CDR3 is built from 14 residues. CDR3 coding DNA: TGTGCCAGCAGCTTAGGTCGTCCTAACTATGGCTACACCTTC. Protein: CASSLGRPNYGYTF.

This clone has only a few counts. The chain uses TRBV28 and TRBJ1-2; a weak D match, TRBD1 (5 bases). There are 13 residues in the CDR3. V lost 3 bases, J lost 5 bases, and 10 bases lay in between. CDR1 is MDHEN, CDR2 SYDVKM, per germline. For the CDR3, the DNA is TGTGCCAGCAGTTTTGGGCAGGGTTATGGCTACACCTTC. This sequence encodes CASSFGQGYGYTF.

In this sample, this clone turned up once. This same CDR3 is encoded by further DNA sequences in the sample. The J gene is TRBJ2-6, the V gene TRBV2, with 14 nucleotides matching TRBD2. Germline V gene data show CDR1 as SNHLY and CDR2 as FYNNEI. The CDR3 length is 18 residues. Trimming at V came to 6 bases and at J to 3 bases, leaving 7 bases not matched to a gene. The CDR3 bases are TGTGCCAGCAGGCCCGGGACTAGCGGGAGAGGTGGGGCCAACGTCCTGACTTTC. Its translation: CASRPGTSGRGGANVLTF.

This sequence joins TRBV28 and TRBJ2-7, with D maybe TRBD1 (6 bases). There are 14 residues in the CDR3. CDR1 is MDHEN and CDR2 is SYDVKM in the germline V gene. Trimming took off 4 bases at V and 0 bases at J, with 10 bases between the two ends. Here the CDR3 DNA reads TGTGCCAGCAGTTCCCCGGACAGCTCCTACGAGCAGTACTTC. As protein: CASSSPDSSYEQYF.

This clone was observed a few times. This chain uses TRBV11-3 with TRBJ2-2; 10 bases fit TRBD1. CDR1 is SGHNT, CDR2 YENEEA, per germline. The CDR3 covers 17 residues. V was pared by 3 bases and J by 0 bases, with 4 bases of the junction left unmatched. The CDR3 bases are TGTGCCAGCAGCTTGGGACAGGGGACTTCGAACACCGGGGAGCTGTTTTTT. Translation gives CASSLGQGTSNTGELFF. The whole variable domain, remainder taken from reference TRBV11-3 and TRBJ2-2, is EAGVVQSPRYKIIEKKQPVAFWCNPISGHNTLYWYLQNLGQGPELLIRYENEEAVDDSQLPKDRFSAERLKGVDSTLKIQPAELGDSAVYLCASSLGQGTSNTGELFFGEGSRLTVL.

This clone has more than one count but fewer than ten. The chain combines TRBV27 with TRBJ1-5; D is undetermined. There are 13 residues in the CDR3. Looked up from germline, CDR1 is MNHEY and CDR2 is SMNVEV (reference sequence). The ends were cut back, 3 bases at V and 0 bases at J, with 3 bases in the middle. CDR3: CASSFNSNQPQHF. CDR3 in DNA: TGTGCCAGCAGTTTTAATAGCAATCAGCCCCAGCATTTT.

This rearrangement joins TRBV18 to TRBJ2-3; 13 bases align to TRBD2. The CDR3 sequence is 16 residues long. The germline V gene encodes CDR1 KGHSH and CDR2 LQKENI. The J segment lost 6 bases and the V segment lost 6 bases, leaving 9 bases of the junction unmatched. The CDR3 DNA reads as TGTGCCAGCTCCCTCACTAGCGGGAGGGCCGTGGATACGCAGTATTTT. It translates to CASSLTSGRAVDTQYF.

The chain couples TRBV13 to TRBJ1-2; D possibly corresponds to TRBD1 (6 bases). Trimming took 5 bases from V and 4 from J, leaving 14 bases between them. This CDR3 is 14 amino acids long. Germline values: CDR1 PRHDT, CDR2 FYEKMQ (reference sequence). The chain's CDR3 is CASSNQQGRYGYTF. CDR3 nucleotide sequence: TGTGCCAGCAGCAACCAACAGGGCCGCTATGGCTACACCTTC.

This chain uses TRBV11-2 with TRBJ1-5; D might be TRBD1 (6 bases). This CDR3 has 16 amino acids. V dropped 6 bases and J dropped 4 bases, with 19 bases sitting between them. Germline V CDR1 and CDR2: SGHAT, FQNNGV. The DNA for the CDR3 is TGTGCCAGCAGGGTCCCCCTGACAGGACCAAATCAGCCCCAGCATTTT. This translates into CASRVPLTGPNQPQHF. Using reference TRBV11-2 and TRBJ1-5 for the parts outside the CDR3, the full variable domain is EAGVAQSPRYKIIEKRQSVAFWCNPISGHATLYWYQQILGQGPKLLIQFQNNGVVDDSQLPKDRFSAERLKGVDSTLKIQPAKLEDSAVYLCASRVPLTGPNQPQHFGDGTRLSIL.

The chain is built from TRBV7-9 and TRBJ1-2, with 8 bases that match TRBD1. The CDR3 contains 15 residues. Germline loops: CDR1 SEHNR, CDR2 FQNEAQ (reference sequence). After removal of 5 bases from V and 5 bases from J, the junction contained 10 bases not matched to a gene. For the CDR3, the DNA is TGTGCCAGCAGCCCCTGGACAGGGATTGGGTATGGCTACACCTTC. The encoded protein is CASSPWTGIGYGYTF.

The rearrangement joins TRBV28 to TRBJ1-2, with a possible D match to TRBD1 (5 bases). From germline, CDR1 is MDHEN and CDR2 SYDVKM. The CDR3 sequence is 14 residues long. The V end was cut by 8 bases, the J end by 2 bases, with 15 bases between. The CDR3 sequence: CASGWGVLNYGYTF. The CDR3 nucleotides are TGTGCCAGCGGGTGGGGGGTCCTGAACTATGGCTACACCTTC.

This clone was observed a handful of times. This chain joins TRBV19 and TRBJ2-1, with a possible D match to TRBD1 (5 bases). The length of the CDR3 is 12 residues. The ends were cut back, 8 bases at V and 8 bases at J, with 13 bases in the middle. Germline V CDR1 and CDR2: LNHDA, SQIVND (reference sequence). CDR3 DNA: TGTGCCAGTTCTCAAGGACAATATGAGCAGTTCTTC. Its translation is CASSQGQYEQFF.

The V call is TRBV15, the J call TRBJ1-4; 8 bases are a match to TRBD1. J lost 8 bases, V lost 0 bases, and 11 bases had no gene match. The germline gives CDR1 LNHNV, CDR2 YYDKDF (reference sequence). This CDR3 region has 17 residues. The CDR3 nucleotides are TGTGCCACCAGCAGAGAATCTTGGAGGACAGGGCAGGAAAAACTGTTTTTT. Its translation: CATSRESWRTGQEKLFF.

This clone was seen only once. The chain uses TRBV6-1 and TRBJ2-2, with a weak D call TRBD1 (7 bases). The CDR3 runs 14 residues. The germline V and J ends were trimmed by 8 bases and 0 bases, with 10 bases remaining between them. Germline lookup yields CDR1 MNHNS and CDR2 SASEGT. CDR3 DNA sequence: TGTGCCAGCCCAGGGGGGCCGAACACCGGGGAGCTGTTTTTT. Translated: CASPGGPNTGELFF.

This clone has a handful of counts. One junction end disagrees with the germline gene, perhaps due to a read error. This sequence joins TRBV7-9 and TRBJ1-1; D not certain. Per germline, CDR1 SEHNR and CDR2 FQNEAQ (reference sequence). The CDR3 spans 14 residues. This chain's CDR3 is CSSSLVSGATEAFF. The CDR3 DNA sequence: TGTTCCAGCAGCTTAGTATCGGGTGCCACTGAAGCTTTCTTT.